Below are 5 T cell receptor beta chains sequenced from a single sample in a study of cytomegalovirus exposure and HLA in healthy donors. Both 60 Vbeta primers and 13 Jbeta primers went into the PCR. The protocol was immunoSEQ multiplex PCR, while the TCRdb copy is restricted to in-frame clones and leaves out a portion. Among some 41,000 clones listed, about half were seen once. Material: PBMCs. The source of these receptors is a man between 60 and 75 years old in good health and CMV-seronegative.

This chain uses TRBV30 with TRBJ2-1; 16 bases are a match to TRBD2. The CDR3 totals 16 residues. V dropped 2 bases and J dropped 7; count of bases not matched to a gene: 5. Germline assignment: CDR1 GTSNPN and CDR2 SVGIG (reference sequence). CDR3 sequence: CAWSLGTSGRANEQFF. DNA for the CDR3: TGTGCCTGGAGTCTTGGGACTAGCGGGAGGGCAAATGAGCAGTTCTTC.

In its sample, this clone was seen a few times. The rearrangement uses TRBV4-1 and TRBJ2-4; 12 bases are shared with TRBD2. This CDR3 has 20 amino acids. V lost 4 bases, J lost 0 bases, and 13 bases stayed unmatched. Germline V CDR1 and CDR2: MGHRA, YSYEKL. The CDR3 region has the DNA TGCGCCAGCAGCCGCCTGACTAGCGGGAGAAGAACCTTAGCCAAAAACATTCAGTACTTC. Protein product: CASSRLTSGRRTLAKNIQYF.

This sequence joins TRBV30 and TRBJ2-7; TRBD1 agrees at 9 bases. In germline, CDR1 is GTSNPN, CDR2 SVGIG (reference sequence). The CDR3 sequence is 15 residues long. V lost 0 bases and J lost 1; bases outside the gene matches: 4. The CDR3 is CAWSVRGTGSYEQYF. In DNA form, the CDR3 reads TGTGCCTGGAGTGTACGCGGGACAGGGTCCTACGAGCAGTACTTC.

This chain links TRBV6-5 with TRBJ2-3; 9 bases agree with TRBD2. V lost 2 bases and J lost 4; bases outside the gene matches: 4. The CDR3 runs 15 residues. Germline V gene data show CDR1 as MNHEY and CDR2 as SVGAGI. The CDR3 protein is CASSYVAGVADTQYF. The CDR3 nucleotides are TGTGCCAGCAGTTACGTAGCGGGAGTGGCAGATACGCAGTATTTT.

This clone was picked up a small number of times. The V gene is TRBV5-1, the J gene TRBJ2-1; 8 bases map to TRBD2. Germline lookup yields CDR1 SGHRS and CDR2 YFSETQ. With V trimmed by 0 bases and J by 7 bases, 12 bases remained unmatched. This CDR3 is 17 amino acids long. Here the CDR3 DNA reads TGCGCCAGCAGCTTGGGCAAGGGGCAGGGGACTAGAAATGAGCAGTTCTTC. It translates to CASSLGKGQGTRNEQFF.